This entry concerns a single TCR beta chain. This table comes from immunoSEQ multiplex PCR, and its TCRdb copy is limited to in-frame clones, with some not included. The repertoire consists of 70,000 or so clones, with approximately 88% occurring once and the leading ten covering about 4.6%. The entry originates in a study of technical replicates of blood from several donors. The CDR3 totals 17 residues. Sequenced: PBMCs. The sequence derives from a human donor in good health. Some clones in this sample may be carry-over from other donors' samples. The chain combines TRBV1 with TRBJ2-3; the table's TRBD1 call for D was not verified on the DNA. TRBV1 is given as a pseudogene. This CDR3 is CTSSLLWGNRGTDTQYF. For the CDR3, the DNA is TGCACCAGCAGCCTGCTGTGGGGGAACAGGGGCACAGATACGCAGTATTTT.